This paragraph covers one TCR beta chain sequence. This sample was included in a study of blood T cell repertoires in COVID-19. Across the study: The United States, Italy and Spain provided the acute and convalescent COVID-19 samples. Sample material is recorded as cDNA or gDNA derived from T cells, B-cell-depleted T cells, or PBMCs.

V shed 5 bases, J shed 0 bases, and the junction held 5 bases outside the gene matches. The CDR3 has 16 amino acids. In germline, CDR1 is SGHVS, CDR2 FNYEAQ. Original methodology: Researchers report that nucleated cell counts were estimated from reference gene primer amplification. The table came from immunoSEQ multiplex PCR; TCRdb's copy has only in-frame clones and leaves some out. The D gene and trimming were derived from the DNA, and the V and J assignments and clone size from that table. The sample gives about 59,000 clones, 81% of which show up once; approximately 30% is in the top ten. The TCR was taken from a woman over 75 with active or convalescent COVID-19. The specimen was peripheral blood. This chain connects TRBV7-6 to TRBJ2-3; 10 bases align to TRBD2. The CDR3 protein is CASSLQAGGSTDTQYF. The CDR3 coding sequence is TGTGCCAGCAGCCTGCAAGCGGGGGGGAGCACAGATACGCAGTATTTT.